This T cell receptor (beta chain) was documented in a study of T cells in Graves' hyperthyroidism and ophthalmopathy. Regarding the study as a whole: The model predicted ophthalmopathy a median around six months before onset. Blood held most thyroid clonotypes expanded above 0.001 frequency. Stable hyperthyroidism was separated from ophthalmopathy by a model based on 13 V-J features.

CDR1 is SGHRS, CDR2 YFSETQ, per germline. The J segment lost 4 bases and the V segment lost 0 bases, leaving 4 bases of the junction unmatched. The CDR3 sequence is 15 residues long. RNA transcripts yielded amplified TCR beta CDR3 regions. First-round RT-PCR with HTBI primers amplified the TCR CDR3 region. TCRdb used MiXCR to reprocess the multiplex PCR reads, holding one entry per CDR3 protein. The sample shows roughly 510,000 distinct CDR3 sequences, over 45% of them seen only once. In the case of this clonotype: What it binds is not known.

Every diagnosis used clinical symptoms, serum thyroxine and TRAb, thyroid ultrasound and orbital computed tomography. V is TRBV5-1 and J is TRBJ2-3, with 8 bases fitting TRBD1. Sequenced: peripheral blood or thyroid tissue (not recorded which). The source is an adult woman with Graves' disease, either hyperthyroidism or ophthalmopathy (not recorded which). CDR3 sequence: CASSLDPGGPDTQYF. For the CDR3, the DNA is TGCGCCAGCAGCTTGGACCCAGGGGGCCCAGATACGCAGTATTTT.